Listed below are T cell receptor beta chains from one sample, sequenced in a study of T cell responses to AZD1222 COVID-19 vaccine. Generated by immunoSEQ multiplex PCR, the TCRdb table keeps only in-frame clones and is missing some. The table shows some 63,000 clones, with nearly 90% occurring only once. The sequencing used peripheral blood, collected 28 days after the second AZD1222 dose. Receptors originate from an adult who received the AZD1222 COVID-19 vaccine. Both conserved end residues are trimmed from each CDR3. Each record gives: CDR3 length, D gene, V gene, J gene, CDR3 protein. D genes are given only for firm matches.

length: 13
D: TRBD1
V: TRBV5-4
J: TRBJ2-5
CDR3: ASSFQQGVQETQY

length: 15
D: TRBD1
V: TRBV18
J: TRBJ2-7
CDR3: ASSGDRGLNKRGEQY

length: 13
D: -
V: TRBV6-5
J: TRBJ1-5
CDR3: ASRQAGAAYQPQH

length: 13
D: TRBD1
V: TRBV27
J: TRBJ2-7
CDR3: ASSLGFLTGGEQY

length: 15
D: -
V: TRBV27
J: TRBJ1-5
CDR3: ASSFRRGREGNQPQH

length: 9
D: -
V: TRBV28
J: TRBJ2-7
CDR3: ASQGTYEQY

length: 11
D: -
V: TRBV5-4
J: TRBJ1-2
CDR3: ASSLPLDNGYT

length: 13
D: -
V: TRBV5-5
J: TRBJ1-4
CDR3: ASSLLGGPNEKLF

length: 13
D: -
V: TRBV5-1
J: TRBJ2-3
CDR3: ASSPWEPRTDTQY

length: 14
D: -
V: TRBV2
J: TRBJ1-5
CDR3: ASSEAVVNSNQPQH

length: 10
D: -
V: TRBV30
J: TRBJ2-5
CDR3: AMELRGETQY

length: 10
D: TRBD1
V: TRBV27
J: TRBJ1-4
CDR3: ASRQGGEKLF

length: 16
D: -
V: TRBV4-2
J: TRBJ2-5
CDR3: ASSQGEAPAIGQETQY

length: 13
D: TRBD1
V: TRBV5-1
J: TRBJ2-4
CDR3: ASSLVGTGDSIQY

length: 10
D: -
V: TRBV28
J: TRBJ2-7
CDR3: ASSFKTYEQY

length: 10
D: TRBD1
V: TRBV5-5
J: TRBJ1-2
CDR3: ASSIGTEGYT

length: 13
D: TRBD2
V: TRBV5-1
J: TRBJ2-1
CDR3: ASSFNSGRANEQF

length: 13
D: -
V: TRBV5-1
J: TRBJ2-5
CDR3: ASTKLASNQETQY

length: 8
D: -
V: TRBV5-5
J: TRBJ2-2
CDR3: ASSPGELF

length: 14
D: -
V: TRBV15
J: TRBJ2-3
CDR3: ATSRRSGNRQDTQY

length: 13
D: -
V: TRBV7-9
J: TRBJ2-1
CDR3: ASSLAGASYNEQF

length: 14
D: -
V: TRBV15
J: TRBJ2-5
CDR3: ATSREIGGGGETQY

length: 14
D: -
V: TRBV9
J: TRBJ1-1
CDR3: ASSVGGRLAYTEAF

length: 15
D: -
V: TRBV7-8
J: TRBJ1-6
CDR3: ASSLARKTSPNSPLH

length: 13
D: -
V: TRBV6-5
J: TRBJ1-1
CDR3: ASSYIIGLTTEAF

length: 13
D: -
V: TRBV3-1/TRBV3-2
J: TRBJ2-2
CDR3: ASSQDGPSTGELF